This passage covers 14 T cell receptor beta chains from one sample sequenced in a study of technical replicates of blood from several donors. The repertoire was sequenced with immunoSEQ multiplex PCR; TCRdb's copy has only in-frame clones and lacks some. The sample lists around 85,000 clones, roughly 94% seen once, with 0.25% in the top ten. Input material: T cells isolated from PBMCs. The origin of the receptors is a human donor in good health.

This rearrangement joins TRBV15 to TRBJ2-1; 7 bases match TRBD2. After removal of 1 base from V and 3 bases from J, the junction contained 3 bases not matched to a gene. The germline V gene encodes CDR1 LNHNV and CDR2 YYDKDF (reference sequence). This CDR3 comprises 15 residues. The CDR3, as DNA: TGTGCCACCAGCAGAGCGGGAGGCCTCTACAATGAGCAGTTCTTC. Translation gives CATSRAGGLYNEQFF.

The chain joins TRBV19 to TRBJ2-1, with D possibly being TRBD1 (6 bases). This CDR3 spans 12 amino acids. V dropped 2 bases and J dropped 8 bases, with 7 bases sitting between them. CDR1 and CDR2 from the germline V gene are LNHDA and SQIVND (reference sequence). CDR3 sequence: CASSISGDEQFF. CDR3 bases: TGTGCCAGTAGTATATCAGGGGATGAGCAGTTCTTC.

This sequence joins TRBV6-5 and TRBJ2-7, with D unclear. In germline, CDR1 is MNHEY, CDR2 SVGAGI. The length of the CDR3 is 13 residues. Deletions cut 8 bases from V and 0 bases from J, with 11 bases between. CDR3 in amino acids: CASAPSSSYEQYF. For the CDR3, the DNA is TGTGCCAGCGCCCCTTCGAGCTCCTACGAGCAGTACTTC.

The gene calls are TRBV27 and TRBJ1-2, with 8 bases identical to TRBD1. Germline V gene data show CDR1 as MNHEY and CDR2 as SMNVEV (reference sequence). The CDR3 has 13 residues. Losses at the gene ends were 7 bases for V and 4 bases for J; bases not matched to a gene: 5. DNA of the CDR3: TGTGCCAGCAAGCCGGGACAGGCCTATGGCTACACCTTC. Amino acid sequence: CASKPGQAYGYTF.

V gene TRBV6-5 combines with J gene TRBJ1-1; the match to TRBD1 covers 7 bases. Losses at the gene ends were 4 bases for V and 1 base for J; bases not matched to a gene: 3. CDR3 size: 14 residues. Germline-derived CDR1 and CDR2 are MNHEY and SVGAGI. The CDR3 region has the DNA TGTGCCAGCAGTTTCAACAGGGGGAACACTGAAGCTTTCTTT. Translating gives CASSFNRGNTEAFF.

V gene TRBV7-8 combines with J gene TRBJ1-3; no definite D call. Germline CDR1 reads SGHVS; CDR2 reads FQNEAQ. This CDR3 is 14 amino acids long. V was clipped by 4 bases and J by 0 bases, with 7 bases between them. For the CDR3, the DNA is TGTGCCAGCAGCTGGGAGTACTCTGGAAACACCATATATTTT. Translation gives CASSWEYSGNTIYF.

Concerning this clone itself: An end of the junction does not agree with germline; a read error may underlie this. The chain joins TRBV5-6 to TRBJ1-1; possibly TRBD1 for D (5 bases). This CDR3 spans 11 amino acids. Germline loops: CDR1 SGHDT, CDR2 YYEEEE. This CDR3 is CASSLTGSPIF. The DNA for the CDR3 is TGTGCCAGCAGCTTGACAGGCTCCCCAATCTTT.

This CDR3 reads CASSFSLTAQRTQYF. CDR3 sequence (DNA): TGTGCCAGCAGCTTCTCCCTGACAGCCCAGAGGACCCAGTACTTC. This chain uses TRBV5-4 with TRBJ2-5, with TRBD1 as a possible D gene (5 bases). The CDR3 is 15 amino acids. CDR1 is SGHNT, CDR2 YYREEE, per germline (reference sequence). The V end was cut by 2 bases, the J end by 7 bases, with 18 bases between.

The chain is built from TRBV27 and TRBJ1-2, with 9 bases aligning to TRBD1. The length of the CDR3 is 17 residues. Losses at the gene ends were 8 bases for V and 8 bases for J; bases not matched to a gene: 21. The germline V gene encodes CDR1 MNHEY and CDR2 SMNVEV (reference sequence). CDR3 loop: CASGSDRGYALGEGYTF. CDR3 nucleotides: TGTGCCAGCGGGAGTGACAGGGGGTATGCCTTGGGTGAAGGCTACACCTTC.

The chain uses TRBV7-9 and TRBJ1-2, with D perhaps TRBD1 (6 bases). Germline V gives CDR1 SEHNR, CDR2 FQNEAQ (reference sequence). V lost 3 bases to trimming and J lost 3 bases, with 14 bases between them. The CDR3 covers 15 residues. In DNA form, the CDR3 reads TGTGCCAGCAGCTTCTTGTCGACAGGCGACTATGGCTACACCTTC. Translation: CASSFLSTGDYGYTF.

This chain connects TRBV7-9 to TRBJ2-5, with 8 bases identical to TRBD2. From germline, CDR1 is SEHNR and CDR2 FQNEAQ (reference sequence). The CDR3 runs 16 residues. Trimming at V came to 2 bases and at J to 4 bases, leaving 9 bases not matched to a gene. The CDR3 is CASSLSRTSFPETQYF. CDR3 coding DNA: TGTGCCAGCAGCTTAAGCAGGACTAGCTTCCCAGAGACCCAGTACTTC. Full variable domain (rest looked up from reference TRBV7-9 and TRBJ2-5): DTGVSQNPRHKITKRGQNVTFRCDPISEHNRLYWYRQTLGQGPEFLTYFQNEAQLEKSRLLSDRFSAERPKGSFSTLEIQRTEQGDSAMYLCASSLSRTSFPETQYFGPGTRLLVL.

The V and J genes are TRBV18 and TRBJ1-2; 10 bases fit TRBD1. The germline V gene encodes CDR1 KGHSH and CDR2 LQKENI. The CDR3 covers 15 residues. J gave up 5 bases and V 1 base, and 4 bases lay outside the gene matches. CDR3 sequence reads: CASSPRLDRGYGYTF. The CDR3 coding sequence is TGTGCCAGCTCACCACGGTTGGACAGGGGGTATGGCTACACCTTC.

This chain connects TRBV6-5 to TRBJ2-7; the match to TRBD1 covers 10 bases. CDR3 length: 13 amino acids. Looked up from germline, CDR1 is MNHEY and CDR2 is SVGAGI. V gave up 6 bases and J gave up 7 bases; unmatched junction bases: 6. The CDR3 DNA is TGTGCCAGCAGCAGACAGGGGGCGGGTGAGCAGTACTTC. This encodes CASSRQGAGEQYF.

The genes are TRBV5-6 and TRBJ1-3; weak D call: TRBD1 (6 bases). CDR3 length: 15 residues. Trimming cost V 0 bases and J 2 bases, with 9 bases left between them. CDR1 is SGHDT and CDR2 is YYEEEE in the germline V gene. This CDR3 reads CASSLGGLTGNTIYF. The CDR3 DNA sequence: TGTGCCAGCAGCTTGGGGGGGCTCACTGGAAACACCATATATTTT.